Here is one TCR beta chain with its context. Germline assignment: CDR1 SEHNR and CDR2 FQNEAQ (reference sequence). The germline V and J ends were trimmed by 5 bases and 1 base, with 11 bases remaining between them. CDR3 length: 14 amino acids. This sample stems from a study of shared clonotypes between healthy human individuals. Naive CD8 cells, CD45RO-negative and positively selected for CCR7, excluded terminally differentiated effector memory CD45RA+ cells. The repertoire was sequenced with immunoSEQ multiplex PCR; TCRdb's copy has only in-frame clones and lacks some. The table includes roughly 770,000 clones, about 96% detected once.

The origin of this receptor is a young man in good health. Material: naive CD8+ T cells sorted from blood. The chain recombines TRBV7-9 with TRBJ2-5; D is undetermined. The DNA for the CDR3 is TGTGCCAGCAGCCCCCTTCAGTCCCAAGAGACCCAGTACTTC. This sequence encodes CASSPLQSQETQYF.